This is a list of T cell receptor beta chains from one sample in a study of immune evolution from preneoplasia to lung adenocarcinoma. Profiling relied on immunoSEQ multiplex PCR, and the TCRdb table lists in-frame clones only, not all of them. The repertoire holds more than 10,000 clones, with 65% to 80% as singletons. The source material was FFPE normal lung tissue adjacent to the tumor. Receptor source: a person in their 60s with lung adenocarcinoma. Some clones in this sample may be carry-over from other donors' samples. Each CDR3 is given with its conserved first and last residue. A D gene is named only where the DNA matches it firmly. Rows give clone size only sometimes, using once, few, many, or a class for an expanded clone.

CDR3 protein: CASSLDQLAEQYF
CDR3 DNA: TGTGCCAGCAGCTTAGATCAGCTGGCCGAGCAGTACTTC
V gene: TRBV11-2
D gene: NA
clone size: NA
J gene: TRBJ2-7

CDR3 protein: CASTPYNTEAFF
CDR3 DNA: TGTGCCAGCACACCATATAACACTGAAGCTTTCTTT
V gene: TRBV7-9
D gene: NA
clone size: NA
J gene: TRBJ1-1

CDR3 protein: CASSAQGNTEAFF
CDR3 DNA: TGTGCCAGTAGTGCTCAGGGGAACACTGAAGCTTTCTTT
V gene: TRBV19
D gene: NA
clone size: NA
J gene: TRBJ1-1

CDR3 protein: CASSLQGSPNEQFF
CDR3 DNA: TGTGCCAGCAGTCTTCAAGGGTCTCCTAATGAGCAGTTCTTC
V gene: TRBV27
D gene: NA
clone size: NA
J gene: TRBJ2-1

CDR3 protein: CASSYTTGEDSPLHF
CDR3 DNA: TGTGCCAGCAGTTACACGACAGGGGAGGATTCACCCCTCCACTTT
V gene: TRBV6-5
D gene: TRBD1
clone size: few
J gene: TRBJ1-6

CDR3 protein: CASSHPDKGFQETQYF
CDR3 DNA: TGTGCCAGCAGTCACCCGGACAAAGGGTTCCAAGAGACCCAGTACTTC
V gene: TRBV25-1
D gene: NA
clone size: NA
J gene: TRBJ2-5

CDR3 protein: CASSTGRTEAFF
CDR3 DNA: TGTGCCAGCAGTACAGGGCGCACTGAAGCTTTCTTT
V gene: TRBV2
D gene: NA
clone size: NA
J gene: TRBJ1-1

CDR3 protein: CASSLAPDGNTQYF
CDR3 DNA: TGCGCCAGCAGCTTGGCCCCGGATGGAAATACGCAGTATTTT
V gene: TRBV5-1
D gene: NA
clone size: NA
J gene: TRBJ2-3

CDR3 protein: CASSLGSSIRNTEAFF
CDR3 DNA: TGCGCCAGCAGCTTGGGTTCCAGCATCCGAAACACTGAAGCTTTCTTT
V gene: TRBV5-1
D gene: NA
clone size: NA
J gene: TRBJ1-1

CDR3 protein: CASRTGYGEQFF
CDR3 DNA: TGTGCCAGCAGGACAGGGTACGGTGAGCAGTTCTTC
V gene: TRBV28
D gene: TRBD1
clone size: NA
J gene: TRBJ2-1

CDR3 protein: CASGLGYEAFF
CDR3 DNA: TGTGCTAGTGGTTTGGGTTACGAAGCTTTCTTT
V gene: TRBV12-5
D gene: NA
clone size: NA
J gene: TRBJ1-1

CDR3 protein: CASSIGQGRTDTQYF
CDR3 DNA: TGCGCCAGCAGCATCGGACAGGGGAGGACAGATACGCAGTATTTT
V gene: TRBV5-1
D gene: TRBD1
clone size: NA
J gene: TRBJ2-3

CDR3 protein: CASGLADIGAYEQYF
CDR3 DNA: TGTGCTAGTGGTTTGGCAGACATAGGGGCCTACGAGCAGTACTTC
V gene: TRBV12-5
D gene: NA
clone size: NA
J gene: TRBJ2-7

CDR3 protein: CATIRDRNTDTQYF
CDR3 DNA: TGTGCCACCATCCGGGACAGGAACACAGATACGCAGTATTTT
V gene: TRBV2
D gene: TRBD1
clone size: NA
J gene: TRBJ2-3

CDR3 protein: CASSLVGSRSYNEQFF
CDR3 DNA: TGTGCCAGCAGCTTAGTCGGGAGCCGCTCCTACAATGAGCAGTTCTTC
V gene: TRBV13
D gene: NA
clone size: NA
J gene: TRBJ2-1

CDR3 protein: CASSQDVAGGGDTQYF
CDR3 DNA: TGCGCCAGCAGCCAAGACGTCGCGGGAGGGGGGGATACGCAGTATTTT
V gene: TRBV4-1
D gene: TRBD2
clone size: NA
J gene: TRBJ2-3

CDR3 protein: CASTPWEGNADTQYF
CDR3 DNA: TGTGCCAGCACCCCGTGGGAGGGCAATGCAGATACGCAGTATTTT
V gene: TRBV7-2
D gene: TRBD2
clone size: NA
J gene: TRBJ2-3

CDR3 protein: CASSLVGGGKYQETQYF
CDR3 DNA: TGTGCCAGCAGCTTGGTTGGCGGGGGCAAGTACCAAGAGACCCAGTACTTC
V gene: TRBV5-4
D gene: NA
clone size: NA
J gene: TRBJ2-5

CDR3 protein: CASSFTGMRTDTQYF
CDR3 DNA: TGTGCCAGCAGCTTTACAGGGATGCGCACAGATACGCAGTATTTT
V gene: TRBV11-2
D gene: NA
clone size: few
J gene: TRBJ2-3

CDR3 protein: CASSPFSVDEQFF
CDR3 DNA: TGTGCCAGCAGCCCGTTTAGCGTGGATGAGCAGTTCTTC
V gene: TRBV11-2
D gene: NA
clone size: once
J gene: TRBJ2-1

CDR3 protein: CASSWGPTDTQYF
CDR3 DNA: TGTGCCAGTAGTTGGGGCCCCACAGATACGCAGTATTTT
V gene: TRBV19
D gene: NA
clone size: once
J gene: TRBJ2-3

CDR3 protein: CAWRYTAGEAFF
CDR3 DNA: TGTGCCTGGAGATACACGGCCGGTGAAGCTTTCTTT
V gene: TRBV30
D gene: NA
clone size: NA
J gene: TRBJ1-1

CDR3 protein: CASSLLPLAANTEAFF
CDR3 DNA: TGTGCCAGCAGTTTACTGCCCTTGGCGGCAAACACTGAAGCTTTCTTT
V gene: TRBV6-6
D gene: NA
clone size: few
J gene: TRBJ1-1

CDR3 protein: CASRWGVNGYEQFF
CDR3 DNA: TGTGCCAGCAGGTGGGGAGTCAATGGTTATGAGCAGTTCTTC
V gene: TRBV4-2
D gene: NA
clone size: NA
J gene: TRBJ2-1

CDR3 protein: CASSFTKAGANVLTF
CDR3 DNA: TGTGCCAGCAGTTTCACCAAGGCAGGGGCCAACGTCCTGACTTTC
V gene: TRBV6-5
D gene: NA
clone size: NA
J gene: TRBJ2-6

CDR3 protein: CASSPGQGGTQYF
CDR3 DNA: TGTGCTAGCAGCCCGGGGCAGGGCGGGACCCAGTACTTC
V gene: TRBV7-7
D gene: NA
clone size: once
J gene: TRBJ2-5

CDR3 protein: CASSLTSGSRNEQFF
CDR3 DNA: TGTGCCAGCTCACTTACTAGCGGTTCTCGAAATGAGCAGTTCTTC
V gene: TRBV18
D gene: TRBD2
clone size: once
J gene: TRBJ2-1

CDR3 protein: CASSGRGVANQPQHF
CDR3 DNA: TGTGCCAGCTCAGGTCGGGGGGTGGCCAATCAGCCCCAGCATTTT
V gene: TRBV18
D gene: NA
clone size: NA
J gene: TRBJ1-5

CDR3 protein: CASSLVGDTQYF
CDR3 DNA: TGTGCCAGCAGCTTGGTTGGAGATACGCAGTATTTT
V gene: TRBV7-8
D gene: NA
clone size: NA
J gene: TRBJ2-3

CDR3 protein: CASSLGLAENTDTQYF
CDR3 DNA: TGTGCCAGCAGCTTAGGACTAGCGGAGAACACAGATACGCAGTATTTT
V gene: TRBV7-9
D gene: TRBD2
clone size: NA
J gene: TRBJ2-3

CDR3 protein: CASSSNPDSGQYF
CDR3 DNA: TGTGCCAGCAGCTCCAACCCGGACAGCGGGCAGTACTTC
V gene: TRBV7-8
D gene: NA
clone size: medium-sized
J gene: TRBJ2-7

CDR3 protein: CASTTSLERIANTGELFF
CDR3 DNA: TGTGCCAGCACTACATCACTTGAGCGAATCGCGAACACCGGGGAGCTGTTTTTT
V gene: TRBV2
D gene: NA
clone size: NA
J gene: TRBJ2-2

CDR3 protein: CSVWGRSTEAFF
CDR3 DNA: TGCAGCGTATGGGGGCGGAGCACTGAAGCTTTCTTT
V gene: TRBV29-1
D gene: NA
clone size: NA
J gene: TRBJ1-1

CDR3 protein: CASRLLDRVIYNEQFF
CDR3 DNA: TGTGCCAGCAGGCTGCTGGACAGGGTAATCTACAATGAGCAGTTCTTC
V gene: TRBV7-9
D gene: TRBD1
clone size: NA
J gene: TRBJ2-1

CDR3 protein: CASSFVERSPEAFF
CDR3 DNA: TGCGCCAGCAGCTTCGTCGAGAGGAGTCCTGAAGCTTTCTTT
V gene: TRBV5-1
D gene: NA
clone size: medium-sized
J gene: TRBJ1-1

CDR3 protein: CAWSVLARSYEQYF
CDR3 DNA: TGTGCCTGGAGTGTCCTAGCGCGATCCTACGAGCAGTACTTC
V gene: TRBV30
D gene: NA
clone size: NA
J gene: TRBJ2-7

CDR3 protein: CASSRGDEAFF
CDR3 DNA: TGTGCCAGCTCACGAGGGGATGAAGCTTTCTTT
V gene: TRBV18
D gene: NA
clone size: NA
J gene: TRBJ1-1

CDR3 protein: CASNEDPGTNYGYTF
CDR3 DNA: TGTGCCAGCAACGAAGACCCGGGGACAAACTATGGCTACACCTTC
V gene: TRBV5-5
D gene: NA
clone size: NA
J gene: TRBJ1-2

CDR3 protein: CASSPRDNSYNEQFF
CDR3 DNA: TGTGCCAGCAGTCCCCGGGACAACTCCTACAATGAGCAGTTCTTC
V gene: TRBV2
D gene: NA
clone size: NA
J gene: TRBJ2-1

CDR3 protein: CASRHDFQSASYEQYF
CDR3 DNA: TGTGCCAGCAGACACGACTTTCAGAGCGCGTCCTACGAGCAGTACTTC
V gene: TRBV5-5
D gene: NA
clone size: NA
J gene: TRBJ2-7

CDR3 protein: CAIRLGQAGELFF
CDR3 DNA: TGTGCCATCAGATTAGGACAGGCCGGGGAGCTGTTTTTT
V gene: TRBV10-3
D gene: TRBD1
clone size: few
J gene: TRBJ2-2

CDR3 protein: CASSDRYEQYF
CDR3 DNA: TGTGCCAGCAGTGACCGATACGAGCAGTACTTC
V gene: TRBV6-1
D gene: NA
clone size: NA
J gene: TRBJ2-7

CDR3 protein: CASSQGLRETQYF
CDR3 DNA: TGTGCCAGCAGCCAAGGCTTGCGGGAGACCCAGTACTTC
V gene: TRBV14
D gene: NA
clone size: NA
J gene: TRBJ2-5

CDR3 protein: CASSLGRGESYNEQFF
CDR3 DNA: TGCGCCAGCAGCTTGGGTAGGGGGGAGTCCTACAATGAGCAGTTCTTC
V gene: TRBV5-1
D gene: NA
clone size: NA
J gene: TRBJ2-1

CDR3 protein: CATSRGENLADEQYF
CDR3 DNA: TGTGCCACCAGCAGAGGCGAAAACCTAGCAGACGAGCAGTACTTC
V gene: TRBV15
D gene: NA
clone size: NA
J gene: TRBJ2-7

CDR3 protein: CASSSQGFPDTQYF
CDR3 DNA: TGTGCCAGCAGCTCACAGGGGTTCCCAGATACGCAGTATTTT
V gene: TRBV7-3
D gene: TRBD1
clone size: NA
J gene: TRBJ2-3

CDR3 protein: CASSEWTGTGSTEQYF
CDR3 DNA: TGCGCCAGCAGTGAGTGGACCGGGACAGGATCGACCGAGCAGTACTTC
V gene: TRBV10-2
D gene: TRBD1
clone size: NA
J gene: TRBJ2-7

CDR3 protein: CASSPGGWDYEQYF
CDR3 DNA: TGTGCCAGTAGTCCAGGGGGCTGGGACTACGAGCAGTACTTC
V gene: TRBV19
D gene: TRBD1
clone size: NA
J gene: TRBJ2-7

CDR3 protein: CASSLRGQGISTDTQYF
CDR3 DNA: TGTGCCAGCAGCTTACGCGGACAGGGGATAAGCACAGATACGCAGTATTTT
V gene: TRBV4-2
D gene: TRBD1
clone size: NA
J gene: TRBJ2-3